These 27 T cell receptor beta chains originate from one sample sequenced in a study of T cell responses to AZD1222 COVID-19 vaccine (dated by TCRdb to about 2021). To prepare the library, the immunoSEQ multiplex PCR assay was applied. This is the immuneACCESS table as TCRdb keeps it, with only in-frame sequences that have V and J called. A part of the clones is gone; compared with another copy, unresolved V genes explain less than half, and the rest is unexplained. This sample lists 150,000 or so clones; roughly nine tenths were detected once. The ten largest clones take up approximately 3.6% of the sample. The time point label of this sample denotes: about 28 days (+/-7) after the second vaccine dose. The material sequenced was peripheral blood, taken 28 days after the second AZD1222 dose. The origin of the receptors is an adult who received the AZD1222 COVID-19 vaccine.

For the CDR3, the DNA is TGTGCCACCAGCGGGGTTATGCGAGGAAACACCATATATTTT. The encoded protein is CATSGVMRGNTIYF. The chain recombines TRBV15 with TRBJ1-3; D remains unclear. The CDR3 totals 14 residues. V lost 5 bases to trimming and J lost 4 bases, with 12 bases between them. The germline V gene encodes CDR1 LNHNV and CDR2 YYDKDF (reference sequence).

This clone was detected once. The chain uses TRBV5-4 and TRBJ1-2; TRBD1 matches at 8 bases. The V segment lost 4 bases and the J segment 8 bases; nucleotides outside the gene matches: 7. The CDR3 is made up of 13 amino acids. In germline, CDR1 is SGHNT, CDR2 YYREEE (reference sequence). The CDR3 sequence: CASSMTGVGGYTF. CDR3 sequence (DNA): TGTGCCAGCAGCATGACAGGGGTGGGCGGCTACACCTTC. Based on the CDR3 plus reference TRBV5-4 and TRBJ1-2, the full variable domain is ETGVTQSPTHLIKTRGQQVTLRCSSQSGHNTVSWYQQALGQGPQFIFQYYREEENGRGNFPPRFSGLQFPNYSSELNVNALELDDSALYLCASSMTGVGGYTFGSGTRLTVV.

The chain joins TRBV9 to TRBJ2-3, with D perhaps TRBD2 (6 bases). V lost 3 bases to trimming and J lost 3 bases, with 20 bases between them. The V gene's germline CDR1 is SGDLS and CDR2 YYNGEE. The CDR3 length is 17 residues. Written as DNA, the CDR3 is TGTGCCAGCAGCGCGGCGGGGTCGACGTCTAGGACAGATACGCAGTATTTT. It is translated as CASSAAGSTSRTDTQYF.

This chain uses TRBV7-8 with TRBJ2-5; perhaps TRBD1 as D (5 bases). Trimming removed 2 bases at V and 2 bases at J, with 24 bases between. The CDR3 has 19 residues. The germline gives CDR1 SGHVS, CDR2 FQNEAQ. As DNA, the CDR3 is TGTGCCAGCAGCTTAAACACAATCGTCAGGAACAGGCGACAAGAGACCCAGTACTTC. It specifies CASSLNTIVRNRRQETQYF.

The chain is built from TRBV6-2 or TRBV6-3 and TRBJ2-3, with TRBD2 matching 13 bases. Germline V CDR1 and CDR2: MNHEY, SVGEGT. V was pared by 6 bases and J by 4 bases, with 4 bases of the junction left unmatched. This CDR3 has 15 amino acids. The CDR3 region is CASSVTSGRSDTQYF. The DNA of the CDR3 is TGTGCCAGCAGCGTGACTAGCGGGAGGTCAGATACGCAGTATTTT.

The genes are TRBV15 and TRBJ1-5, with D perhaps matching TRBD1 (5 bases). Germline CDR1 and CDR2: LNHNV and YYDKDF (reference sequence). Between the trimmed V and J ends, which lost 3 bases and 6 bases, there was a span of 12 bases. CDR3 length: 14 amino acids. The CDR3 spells CATSSDRGSQPQHF. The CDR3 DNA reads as TGTGCCACCAGCAGCGATCGGGGGAGTCAGCCCCAGCATTTT.

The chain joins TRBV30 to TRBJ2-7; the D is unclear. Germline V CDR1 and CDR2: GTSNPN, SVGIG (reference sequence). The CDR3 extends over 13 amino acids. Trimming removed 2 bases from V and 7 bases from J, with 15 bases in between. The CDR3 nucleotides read TGTGCCTGGAGTTCGACGGGTAGTGGTGAGCAGTACTTC. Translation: CAWSSTGSGEQYF. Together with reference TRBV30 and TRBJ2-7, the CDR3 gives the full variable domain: SQTIHQWPATLVQPVGSPLSLECTVEGTSNPNLYWYRQAAGRGLQLLFYSVGIGQISSEVPQNLSASRPQDRQFILSSKKLLLSDSGFYLCAWSSTGSGEQYFGPGTRLTVT.

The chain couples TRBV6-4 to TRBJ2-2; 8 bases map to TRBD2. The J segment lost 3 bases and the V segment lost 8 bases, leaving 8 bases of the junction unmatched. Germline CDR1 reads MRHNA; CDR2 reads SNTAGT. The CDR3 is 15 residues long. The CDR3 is CASRPGGRDTGELFF. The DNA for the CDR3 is TGTGCCAGCCGCCCGGGAGGGCGAGACACCGGGGAGCTGTTTTTT.

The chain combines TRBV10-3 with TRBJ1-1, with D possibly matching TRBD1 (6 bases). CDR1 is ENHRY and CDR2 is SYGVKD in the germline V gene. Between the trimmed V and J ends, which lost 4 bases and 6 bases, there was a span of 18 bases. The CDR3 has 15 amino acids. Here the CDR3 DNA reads TGTGCCATCAGTGGCGAGGGGCAGGGGTGGGCTGAAGCTTTCTTT. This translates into CAISGEGQGWAEAFF.

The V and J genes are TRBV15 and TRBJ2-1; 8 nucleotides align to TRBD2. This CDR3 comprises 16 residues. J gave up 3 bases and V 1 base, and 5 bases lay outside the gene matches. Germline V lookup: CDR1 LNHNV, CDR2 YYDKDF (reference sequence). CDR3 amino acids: CATSRGQLAGYNEQFF. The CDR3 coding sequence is TGTGCCACCAGCAGAGGCCAGCTAGCGGGCTACAATGAGCAGTTCTTC.

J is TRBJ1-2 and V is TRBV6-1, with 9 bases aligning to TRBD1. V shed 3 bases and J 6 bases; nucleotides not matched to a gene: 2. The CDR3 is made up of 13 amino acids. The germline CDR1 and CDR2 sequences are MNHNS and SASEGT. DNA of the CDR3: TGTGCCAGCAGTGACCGGGACAGGGATGGCTACACCTTC. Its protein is CASSDRDRDGYTF.

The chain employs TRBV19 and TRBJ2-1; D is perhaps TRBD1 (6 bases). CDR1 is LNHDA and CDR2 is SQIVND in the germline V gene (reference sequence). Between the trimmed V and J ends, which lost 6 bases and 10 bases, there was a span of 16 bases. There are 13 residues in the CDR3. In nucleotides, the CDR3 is TGTGCCAGTAGGGAACAGGGCAGAGAGGAGCAGTTCTTC. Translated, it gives CASREQGREEQFF.

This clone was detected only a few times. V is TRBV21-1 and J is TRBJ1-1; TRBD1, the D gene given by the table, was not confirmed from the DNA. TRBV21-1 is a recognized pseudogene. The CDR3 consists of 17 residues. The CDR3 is CASSKNRRQGANTEAFF. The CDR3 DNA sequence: TGTGCCAGCAGCAAAAATCGGAGGCAGGGGGCGAACACTGAAGCTTTCTTT.

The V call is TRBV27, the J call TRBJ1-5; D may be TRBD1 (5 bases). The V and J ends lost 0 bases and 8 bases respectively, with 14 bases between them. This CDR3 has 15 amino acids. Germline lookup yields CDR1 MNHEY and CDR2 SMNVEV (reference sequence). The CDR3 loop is CASSLSLIGTEPQHF. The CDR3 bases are TGTGCCAGCAGTTTATCCTTAATAGGGACGGAGCCCCAGCATTTT.

CDR3 in amino acids: CSVEGPLGTEAFF. CDR3 in DNA: TGCAGCGTTGAAGGCCCCCTAGGAACTGAAGCTTTCTTT. The rearrangement uses TRBV29-1 and TRBJ1-1; D unclear. In germline, CDR1 is SQVTM, CDR2 ANQGSEA. The CDR3 runs 13 residues. V shed 1 base and J shed 5 bases, with 11 bases lying between them.

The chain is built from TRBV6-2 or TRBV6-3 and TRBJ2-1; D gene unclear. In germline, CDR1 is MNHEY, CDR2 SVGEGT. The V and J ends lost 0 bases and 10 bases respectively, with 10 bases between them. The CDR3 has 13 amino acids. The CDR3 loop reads CASSYSSIPEQFF. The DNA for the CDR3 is TGTGCCAGCAGTTACTCTTCGATCCCAGAGCAGTTCTTC.

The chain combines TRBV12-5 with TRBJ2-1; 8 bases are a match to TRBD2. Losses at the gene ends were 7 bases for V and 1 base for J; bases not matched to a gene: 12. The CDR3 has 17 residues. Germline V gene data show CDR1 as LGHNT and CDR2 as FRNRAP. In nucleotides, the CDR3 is TGTGCTAGTGCCGCGCTAGCGGGCCAACAATCCTACAATGAGCAGTTCTTC. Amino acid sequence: CASAALAGQQSYNEQFF.

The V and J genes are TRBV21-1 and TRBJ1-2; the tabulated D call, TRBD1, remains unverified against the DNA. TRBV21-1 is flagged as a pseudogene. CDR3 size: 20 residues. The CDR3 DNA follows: TGTGCCAGCAGCATCGTTGGGCTGCCCCAGGGGGCGGTTAGAGGGGATGGCTACACCTTC. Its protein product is CASSIVGLPQGAVRGDGYTF.

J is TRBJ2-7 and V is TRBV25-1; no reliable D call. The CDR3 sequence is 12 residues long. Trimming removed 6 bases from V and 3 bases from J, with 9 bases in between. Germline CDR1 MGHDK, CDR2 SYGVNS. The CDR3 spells CASRLGSYEQYF. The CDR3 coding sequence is TGTGCCAGCAGACTCGGCAGCTACGAGCAGTACTTC.

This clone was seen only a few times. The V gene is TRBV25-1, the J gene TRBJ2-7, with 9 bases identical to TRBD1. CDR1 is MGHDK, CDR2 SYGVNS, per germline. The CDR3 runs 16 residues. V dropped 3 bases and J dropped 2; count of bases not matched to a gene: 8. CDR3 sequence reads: CASSDYHGQGTYEQYF. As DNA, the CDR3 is TGTGCCAGCAGTGATTATCACGGACAGGGGACCTACGAGCAGTACTTC.

DNA for the CDR3: TGTGCCAGCAGCCCTGGACTAGCCTCCGGGGAGCTGTTTTTT. It encodes CASSPGLASGELFF. V and J are TRBV5-4 and TRBJ2-2; TRBD2 matches 8 bases. V was clipped by 4 bases and J by 6 bases; unmatched bases: 5. Germline V gene sequence: CDR1 SGHNT, CDR2 YYREEE (reference sequence). The CDR3 spans 14 residues.

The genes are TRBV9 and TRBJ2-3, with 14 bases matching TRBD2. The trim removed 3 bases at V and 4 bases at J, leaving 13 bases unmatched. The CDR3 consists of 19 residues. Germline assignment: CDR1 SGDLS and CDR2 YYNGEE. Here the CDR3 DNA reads TGTGCCAGCAGCGCTAACCCGGGGGGACTAGCGGGAGTGGCAGATACGCAGTATTTT. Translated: CASSANPGGLAGVADTQYF. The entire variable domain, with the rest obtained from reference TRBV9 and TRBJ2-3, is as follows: DSGVTQTPKHLITATGQRVTLRCSPRSGDLSVYWYQQSLDQGLQFLIQYYNGEERAKGNILERFSAQQFPDLHSELNLSSLELGDSALYFCASSANPGGLAGVADTQYFGPGTRLTVL.

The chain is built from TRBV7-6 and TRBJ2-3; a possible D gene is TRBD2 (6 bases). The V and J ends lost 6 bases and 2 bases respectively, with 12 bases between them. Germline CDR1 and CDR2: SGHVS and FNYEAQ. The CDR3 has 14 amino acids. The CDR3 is CASSVRGNTDTQYF. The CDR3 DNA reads TGTGCCAGCAGTGTCCGGGGGAACACAGATACGCAGTATTTT.

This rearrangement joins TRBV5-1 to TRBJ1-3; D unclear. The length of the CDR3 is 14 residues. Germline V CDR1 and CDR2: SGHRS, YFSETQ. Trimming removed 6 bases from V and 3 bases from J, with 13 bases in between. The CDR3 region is CASTGSGGGNTIYF. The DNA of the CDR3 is TGCGCCAGCACCGGATCCGGCGGTGGAAACACCATATATTTT.

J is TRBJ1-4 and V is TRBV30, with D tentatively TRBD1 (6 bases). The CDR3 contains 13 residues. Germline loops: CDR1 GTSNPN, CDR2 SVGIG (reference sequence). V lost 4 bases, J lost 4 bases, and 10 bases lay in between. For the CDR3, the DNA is TGTGCCTGGACCCGCAGGGGTAATGAAAAACTGTTTTTT. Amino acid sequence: CAWTRRGNEKLFF.

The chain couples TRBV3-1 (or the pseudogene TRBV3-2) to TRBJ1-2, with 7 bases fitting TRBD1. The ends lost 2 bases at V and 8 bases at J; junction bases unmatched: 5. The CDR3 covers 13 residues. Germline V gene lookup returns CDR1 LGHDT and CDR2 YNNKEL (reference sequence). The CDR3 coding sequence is TGTGCCAGCAGCCAAACAGGGGTTAGAGGCTACACCTTC. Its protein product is CASSQTGVRGYTF.

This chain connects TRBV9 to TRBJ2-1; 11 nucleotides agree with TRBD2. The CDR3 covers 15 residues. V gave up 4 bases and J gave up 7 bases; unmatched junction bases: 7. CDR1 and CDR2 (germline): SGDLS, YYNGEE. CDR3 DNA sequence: TGTGCCAGCAGCCTGTACCTAGCGGGAGGTAATGAGCAGTTCTTC. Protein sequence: CASSLYLAGGNEQFF. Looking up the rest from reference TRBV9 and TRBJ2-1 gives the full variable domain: DSGVTQTPKHLITATGQRVTLRCSPRSGDLSVYWYQQSLDQGLQFLIQYYNGEERAKGNILERFSAQQFPDLHSELNLSSLELGDSALYFCASSLYLAGGNEQFFGPGTRLTVL.